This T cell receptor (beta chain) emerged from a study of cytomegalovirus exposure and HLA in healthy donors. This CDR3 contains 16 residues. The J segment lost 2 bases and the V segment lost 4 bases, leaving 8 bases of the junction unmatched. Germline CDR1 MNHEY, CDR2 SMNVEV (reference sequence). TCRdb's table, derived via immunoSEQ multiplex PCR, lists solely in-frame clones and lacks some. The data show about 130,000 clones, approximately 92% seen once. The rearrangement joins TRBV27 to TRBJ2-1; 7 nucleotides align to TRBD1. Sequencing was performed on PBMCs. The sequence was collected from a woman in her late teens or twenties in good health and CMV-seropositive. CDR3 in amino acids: CASSSSPGQTYNEQFF. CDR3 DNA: TGTGCCAGCAGTTCTTCCCCGGGACAGACCTACAATGAGCAGTTCTTC.